Each of the 10 T cell receptor beta chains below was sequenced from the same sample in a study of cytomegalovirus exposure and HLA in healthy donors. Researchers ran the PCR with 60 Vbeta and 13 Jbeta primers. TCRdb's copy holds only in-frame clones and misses some; the assay was immunoSEQ multiplex PCR. The sample totals just over 200,000 clones. The sample taken for sequencing was PBMCs. The receptors here all came from a girl aged 2 to 10 in good health and CMV-seropositive.

CDR3 coding DNA: TGTGCCAGCAGCGCTGAGACAGGGGGCGGCCGAAACACCATATATTTT. Translating it yields CASSAETGGGRNTIYF. V usage is TRBV9 and J usage is TRBJ1-3; 10 nucleotides agree with TRBD1. The V and J ends lost 3 bases and 5 bases, in that order; junction bases with no gene match: 8. CDR3 length: 16 amino acids. CDR1 and CDR2 (germline): SGDLS, YYNGEE. Drawing the rest from reference TRBV9 and TRBJ1-3, the complete variable domain is DSGVTQTPKHLITATGQRVTLRCSPRSGDLSVYWYQQSLDQGLQFLIQYYNGEERAKGNILERFSAQQFPDLHSELNLSSLELGDSALYFCASSAETGGGRNTIYFGEGSWLTVV.

V and J are TRBV5-1 and TRBJ1-5, with D perhaps TRBD1 (5 bases). The CDR3 covers 15 residues. CDR1 is SGHRS, CDR2 YFSETQ, per germline. V was shortened by 4 bases and J by 1 base, with 12 bases between the two germline ends. CDR3 region: CASSQGPLSNQPQHF. In DNA form, the CDR3 reads TGCGCCAGCAGCCAGGGTCCATTAAGCAATCAGCCCCAGCATTTT.

The chain couples TRBV9 to TRBJ2-1; 8 bases are shared with TRBD2. CDR3 length: 14 residues. V dropped 0 bases and J dropped 6; count of bases not matched to a gene: 2. Germline-derived CDR1 and CDR2 are SGDLS and YYNGEE. The CDR3 loop is CASSVAGGVNEQFF. CDR3 sequence (DNA): TGTGCCAGCAGCGTAGCGGGGGGGGTCAATGAGCAGTTCTTC. Looking up the rest from reference TRBV9 and TRBJ2-1 gives the full variable domain: DSGVTQTPKHLITATGQRVTLRCSPRSGDLSVYWYQQSLDQGLQFLIQYYNGEERAKGNILERFSAQQFPDLHSELNLSSLELGDSALYFCASSVAGGVNEQFFGPGTRLTVL.

The chain uses TRBV28 and TRBJ1-1; D is uncertain. There are 14 residues in the CDR3. Germline CDR1 and CDR2: MDHEN and SYDVKM. The ends were cut back, 6 bases at V and 6 bases at J, with 17 bases in the middle. The CDR3: CASSFSWESAEAFF. The CDR3 DNA reads TGTGCCAGCAGCTTCTCCTGGGAGAGCGCTGAAGCTTTCTTT. The full variable domain, rest sourced from reference TRBV28 and TRBJ1-1, is DVKVTQSSRYLVKRTGEKVFLECVQDMDHENMFWYRQDPGLGLRLIYFSYDVKMKEKGDIPEGYSVSREKKERFSLILESASTNQTSMYLCASSFSWESAEAFFGQGTRLTVV.

The chain links TRBV21-1 to TRBJ2-7; the table's D call, TRBD2, was not checked against the DNA. TRBV21-1 is described as a pseudogene. CDR3 length equals 14 residues. CDR3: CATYFGTSGSEQYF. The CDR3 DNA reads as TGTGCCACCTACTTCGGGACTAGCGGGAGCGAGCAGTACTTC.

Remarks on this clone: Germline is not matched at one junction end, which may reflect a read error. This rearrangement joins TRBV10-2 to TRBJ2-7; weak D call: TRBD2 (6 bases). This CDR3 is 14 amino acids long. Germline V gene sequence: CDR1 WSHSY, CDR2 SAAADI. The CDR3: CASSDWGTPDEQYF. CDR3 in DNA: TGCGCCAGCAGTGATTGGGGGACTCCAGACGAACAGTACTTC.

V gene TRBV9 combines with J gene TRBJ2-7; D remains ambiguous. Trimming stripped 4 bases from V and 2 bases from J, with 10 bases between. This CDR3 contains 13 residues. Germline-derived CDR1 and CDR2 are SGDLS and YYNGEE. CDR3 protein: CASSYRQPYEQYF. The CDR3 coding sequence is TGTGCCAGCAGCTACAGACAACCCTACGAGCAGTACTTC.

The chain joins TRBV27 to TRBJ2-5; TRBD1 might be the D (5 bases). This CDR3 comprises 16 residues. Germline V gives CDR1 MNHEY, CDR2 SMNVEV (reference sequence). The V end lost 5 bases, the J end lost 2 bases, and 18 bases lay between the germline ends. The CDR3 region is CASSHWRVAGQETQYF. In DNA form, the CDR3 reads TGTGCCAGCAGTCACTGGAGAGTAGCAGGGCAAGAGACCCAGTACTTC.

The chain couples TRBV19 to TRBJ2-1; possibly TRBD2 for D (6 bases). Germline V lookup: CDR1 LNHDA, CDR2 SQIVND (reference sequence). This CDR3 contains 20 residues. The V gene lost 3 bases and the J gene lost 7 bases, with 31 bases spanning the gap. As DNA, the CDR3 is TGTGCCAGTAGTATCCTCCACCCGGGGGACCACGCATTGATAAAGAATGAGCAGTTCTTC. Translation: CASSILHPGDHALIKNEQFF.

CDR3 sequence (DNA): TGTGCCAGCTCACCCGAGACAGGACCTCAAGAGACCCAGTACTTC. Protein: CASSPETGPQETQYF. The chain recombines TRBV18 with TRBJ2-5; a possible D gene is TRBD1 (6 bases). Trimming removed 3 bases at V and 2 bases at J, with 13 bases between. In germline, CDR1 is KGHSH, CDR2 LQKENI. The CDR3 length is 15 residues. Together with reference TRBV18 and TRBJ2-5, the CDR3 gives the full variable domain: NAGVMQNPRHLVRRRGQEARLRCSPMKGHSHVYWYRQLPEEGLKFMVYLQKENIIDESGMPKERFSAEFPKEGPSILRIQQVVRGDSAAYFCASSPETGPQETQYFGPGTRLLVL.